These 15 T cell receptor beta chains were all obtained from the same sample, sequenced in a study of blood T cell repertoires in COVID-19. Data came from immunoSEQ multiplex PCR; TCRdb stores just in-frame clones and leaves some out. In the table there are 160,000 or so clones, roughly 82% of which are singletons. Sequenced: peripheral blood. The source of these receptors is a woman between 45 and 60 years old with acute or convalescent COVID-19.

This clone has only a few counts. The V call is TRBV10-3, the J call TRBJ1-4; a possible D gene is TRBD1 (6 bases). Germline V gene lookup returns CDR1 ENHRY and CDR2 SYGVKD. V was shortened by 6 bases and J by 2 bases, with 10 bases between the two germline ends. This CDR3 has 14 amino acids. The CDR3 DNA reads TGTGCCATCAGCCCACAGGGCACTAATGAAAAACTGTTTTTT. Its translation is CAISPQGTNEKLFF.

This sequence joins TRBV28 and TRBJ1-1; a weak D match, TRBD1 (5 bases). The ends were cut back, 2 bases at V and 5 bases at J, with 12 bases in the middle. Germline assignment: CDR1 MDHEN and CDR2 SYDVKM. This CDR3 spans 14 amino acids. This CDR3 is CASSLGGGVTEAFF. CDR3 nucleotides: TGTGCCAGCAGTTTAGGGGGGGGAGTAACTGAAGCTTTCTTT.

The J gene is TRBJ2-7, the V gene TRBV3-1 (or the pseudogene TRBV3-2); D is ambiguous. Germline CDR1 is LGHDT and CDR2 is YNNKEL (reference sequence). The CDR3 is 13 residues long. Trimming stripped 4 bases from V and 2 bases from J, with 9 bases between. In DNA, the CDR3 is TGTGCCAGCAGCCCCCTTGAGGCCTACGAGCAGTACTTC. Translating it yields CASSPLEAYEQYF.

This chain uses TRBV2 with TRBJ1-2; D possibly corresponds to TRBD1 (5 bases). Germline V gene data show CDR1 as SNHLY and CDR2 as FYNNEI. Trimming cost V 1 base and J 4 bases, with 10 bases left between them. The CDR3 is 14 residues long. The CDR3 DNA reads TGTGCCAGCAGTGAAGGAGGAGGGGTCTATGGCTACACCTTC. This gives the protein CASSEGGGVYGYTF.

CDR3 sequence (DNA): TGTGCCAGCAGTCAACCCGGGGTCTATGGCTACACCTTC. As protein: CASSQPGVYGYTF. This chain joins TRBV6-2 or TRBV6-3 and TRBJ1-2; unclear D gene. Trimming removed 5 bases at V and 4 bases at J, with 11 bases between. Germline CDR1 and CDR2: MNHEY and SVGEGT. The CDR3 totals 13 residues.

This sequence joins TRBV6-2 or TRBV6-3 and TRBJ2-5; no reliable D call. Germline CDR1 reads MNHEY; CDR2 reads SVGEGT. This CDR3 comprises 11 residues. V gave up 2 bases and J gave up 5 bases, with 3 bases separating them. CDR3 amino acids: CASSYTETQYF. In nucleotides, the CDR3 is TGTGCCAGCAGTTACACTGAGACCCAGTACTTC.

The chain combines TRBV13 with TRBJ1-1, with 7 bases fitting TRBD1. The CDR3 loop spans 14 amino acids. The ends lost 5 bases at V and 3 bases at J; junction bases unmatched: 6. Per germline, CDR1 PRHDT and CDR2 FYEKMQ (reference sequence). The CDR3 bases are TGTGCCAGCAGCCAAGGGGGCGGCGACACTGAAGCTTTCTTT. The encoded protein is CASSQGGGDTEAFF.

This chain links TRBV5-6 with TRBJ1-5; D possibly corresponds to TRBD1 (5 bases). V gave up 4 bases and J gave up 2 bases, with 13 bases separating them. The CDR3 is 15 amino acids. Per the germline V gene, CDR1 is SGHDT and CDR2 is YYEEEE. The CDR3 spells CASSEQGIGNQPQHF. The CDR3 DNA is TGTGCCAGCAGCGAGCAGGGTATCGGCAATCAGCCCCAGCATTTT. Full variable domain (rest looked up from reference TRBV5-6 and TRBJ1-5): DAGVTQSPTHLIKTRGQQVTLRCSPKSGHDTVSWYQQALGQGPQFIFQYYEEEERQRGNFPDRFSGHQFPNYSSELNVNALLLGDSALYLCASSEQGIGNQPQHFGDGTRLSIL.

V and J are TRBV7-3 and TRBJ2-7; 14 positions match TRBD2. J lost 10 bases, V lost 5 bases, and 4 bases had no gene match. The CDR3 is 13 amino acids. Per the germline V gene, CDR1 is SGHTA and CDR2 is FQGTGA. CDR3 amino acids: CASSPGLAGAQYF. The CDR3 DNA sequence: TGTGCCAGCAGCCCGGGACTAGCGGGAGCTCAGTACTTC.

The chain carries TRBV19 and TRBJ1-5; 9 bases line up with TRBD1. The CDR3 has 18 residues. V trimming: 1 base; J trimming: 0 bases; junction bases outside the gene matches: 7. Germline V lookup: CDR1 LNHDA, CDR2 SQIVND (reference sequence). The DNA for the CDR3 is TGTGCCAGTAGTATAGGACCCCCGACAGGGGGTAGCAATCAGCCCCAGCATTTT. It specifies CASSIGPPTGGSNQPQHF.

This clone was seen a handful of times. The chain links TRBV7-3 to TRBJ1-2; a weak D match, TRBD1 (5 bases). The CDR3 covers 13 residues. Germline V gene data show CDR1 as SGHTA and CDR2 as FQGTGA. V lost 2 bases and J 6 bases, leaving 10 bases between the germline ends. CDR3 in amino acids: CASSLSGLDGYTF. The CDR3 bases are TGTGCCAGCAGCTTATCGGGACTCGATGGCTACACCTTC.

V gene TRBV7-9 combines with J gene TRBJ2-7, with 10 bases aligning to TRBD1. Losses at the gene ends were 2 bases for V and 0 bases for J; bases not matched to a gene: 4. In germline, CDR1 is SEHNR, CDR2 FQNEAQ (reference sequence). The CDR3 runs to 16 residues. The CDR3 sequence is CASSLKDRGTSYEQYF. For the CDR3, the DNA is TGTGCCAGCAGCTTAAAGGACAGGGGGACCTCCTACGAGCAGTACTTC.

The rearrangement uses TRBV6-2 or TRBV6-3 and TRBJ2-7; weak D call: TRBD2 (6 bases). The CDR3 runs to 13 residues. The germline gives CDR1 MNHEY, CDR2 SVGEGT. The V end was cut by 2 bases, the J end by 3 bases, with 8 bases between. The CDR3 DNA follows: TGTGCCAGCAGTTACGTGGACTACTACGAGCAGTACTTC. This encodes CASSYVDYYEQYF.

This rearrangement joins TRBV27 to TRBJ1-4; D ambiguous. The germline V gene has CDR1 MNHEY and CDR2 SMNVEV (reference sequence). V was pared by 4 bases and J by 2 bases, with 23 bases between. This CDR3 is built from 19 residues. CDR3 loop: CASSSSEGYSGVTNEKLFF. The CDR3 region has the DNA TGTGCCAGCAGTTCATCAGAGGGATATAGTGGAGTGACTAATGAAAAACTGTTTTTT.

This CDR3 reads CASHERVAGGANTGELFF. The CDR3 region has the DNA TGTGCCAGCCACGAACGGGTAGCGGGGGGTGCGAACACCGGGGAGCTGTTTTTT. This chain connects TRBV7-8 to TRBJ2-2; 10 bases line up with TRBD2. J lost 0 bases, V lost 8 bases, and 12 bases had no gene match. The CDR3 spans 18 residues. Germline assignment: CDR1 SGHVS and CDR2 FQNEAQ.